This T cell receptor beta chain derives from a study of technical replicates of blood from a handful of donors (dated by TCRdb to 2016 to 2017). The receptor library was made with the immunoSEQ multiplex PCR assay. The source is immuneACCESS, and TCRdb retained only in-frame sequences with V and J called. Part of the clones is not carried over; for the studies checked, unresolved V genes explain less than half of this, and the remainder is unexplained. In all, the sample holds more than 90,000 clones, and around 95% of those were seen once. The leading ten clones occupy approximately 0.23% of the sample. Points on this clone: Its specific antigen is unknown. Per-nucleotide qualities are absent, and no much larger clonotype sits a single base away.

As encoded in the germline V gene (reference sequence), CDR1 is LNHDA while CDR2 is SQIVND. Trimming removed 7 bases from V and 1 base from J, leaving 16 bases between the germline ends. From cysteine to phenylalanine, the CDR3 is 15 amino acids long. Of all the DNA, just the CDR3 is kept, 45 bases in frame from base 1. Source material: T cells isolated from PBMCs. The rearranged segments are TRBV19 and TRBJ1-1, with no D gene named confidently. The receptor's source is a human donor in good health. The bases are TGTGCCAGTACTCGCGTCGCCTTTGGGAACACTGAAGCTTTCTTT. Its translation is CASTRVAFGNTEAFF.